Listed below are T cell receptor beta chains from one sample, sequenced in a study of metastatic and nonmetastatic thyroid tumors. TCRdb ran MiXCR on the PCR reads. The table has fewer than 30,000 clones, more than 12% seen once. Sequenced input: blood. The origin of the receptors is a female donor with papillary thyroid cancer or a benign thyroid nodule (not recorded which). Some clones in this sample may be carry-over from other donors' samples. Both conserved end residues are part of each CDR3. D genes are given only for firm matches. Clone size is given for some rows only: seen once, a few or many times, or a class if the clone is expanded.

clone_size | j_call | v_call | d_call | cdr3_aa | cdr3_nt
many | TRBJ2-3 | TRBV2 | TRBD2 | CASQREGVDTQYF | TGTGCCAGCCAGCGGGAGGGGGTAGATACGCAGTATTTT
few | TRBJ2-3 | TRBV6-1 | TRBD2 | CAVGGIWTDTQYF | TGTGCCGTCGGGGGGATCTGGACAGATACGCAGTATTTT
many | TRBJ2-7 | TRBV28 | TRBD1 | CASSPGTGIYYEQYF | TGTGCCAGCAGTCCTGGGACAGGGATATACTACGAGCAGTACTTC
once | TRBJ2-1 | TRBV9 | . | CASSLGQSYNEQFF | TGTGCCAGCAGCCTCGGACAGTCCTACAATGAGCAGTTCTTC
many | TRBJ2-3 | TRBV2 | . | CASSEERTDTQYF | TGTGCCAGCAGTGAAGAGAGAACAGATACGCAGTATTTT
. | TRBJ1-3 | TRBV6-1 | . | CAGGPWQGGNTIYF | TGTGCCGGGGGTCCGTGGCAGGGCGGAAACACCATATATTTT
many | TRBJ2-1 | TRBV20-1 | . | CSARGETGVVQFF | TGCAGTGCTAGAGGGGAGACAGGAGTGGTGCAGTTCTTC
many | TRBJ2-2 | TRBV7-9 | . | CASSLGLPNTGELFF | TGTGCCAGCAGCCTAGGACTACCGAACACCGGGGAGCTGTTTTTT
few | TRBJ2-3 | TRBV24-1 | TRBD1 | CATSADRVTDTQYF | TGTGCCACCAGTGCGGACAGGGTCACAGATACTCAGTATTTT
many | TRBJ2-1 | TRBV19 | . | CASSISSPNEQFF | TGTGCCAGTAGTATCTCTAGCCCCAATGAGCAGTTCTTC
many | TRBJ2-7 | TRBV19 | TRBD2 | CASSPGGLAGGYEQYF | TGTGCCAGTAGTCCCGGGGGACTAGCGGGAGGCTACGAGCAGTACTTC
. | TRBJ2-3 | TRBV18 | . | CASSTQASTDTQYF | TGTGCCAGCTCCACCCAGGCCAGCACAGATACGCAGTATTTT
. | TRBJ1-5 | TRBV20-1 | TRBD1 | CSAPEGRGLLGGNQPQHF | TGCAGTGCCCCCGAGGGCAGGGGGCTTTTGGGAGGCAATCAGCCCCAGCATTTT
many | TRBJ1-1 | TRBV5-1 | TRBD1 | CASSFNRGTMNTEAFF | TGCGCCAGCAGCTTTAACAGGGGGACCATGAACACTGAAGCTTTCTTT
many | TRBJ2-1 | TRBV27 | . | CASSTGSGEQFF | TGTGCCAGCAGCACAGGGAGCGGTGAGCAGTTCTTC
. | TRBJ2-7 | TRBV11-3 | . | CASILEGFSYEQYF | TGTGCCAGCATCTTAGAGGGGTTCTCCTACGAGCAGTACTTC
many | TRBJ2-7 | TRBV19 | . | CASSSPDPYEQYF | TGTGCCAGTAGTAGTCCGGACCCATACGAGCAGTACTTC
medium-sized | TRBJ1-2 | TRBV20-1 | . | CSVRPPLFAINTF | TGCAGTGTCCGACCGCCCCTCTTCGCTATTAACACCTTC
. | TRBJ2-3 | TRBV5-1 | . | CASSLVRVGRTDTQYF | TGCGCCAGCAGCTTGGTCCGGGTGGGGCGGACAGATACGCAGTATTTT
. | TRBJ2-7 | TRBV3-1 | . | CASSQGLRDEQYF | TGTGCCAGCAGCCAAGGCCTCCGGGACGAGCAGTACTTC
many | TRBJ1-2 | TRBV7-2 | . | CASSLQQGDYGYTF | TGTGCCAGCAGCTTGCAACAGGGAGACTATGGCTACACCTTC
few | TRBJ1-5 | TRBV6-1 | . | CASMANLSNQPQHF | TGTGCCAGCATGGCCAACCTTAGCAATCAGCCCCAGCATTTT
many | TRBJ1-3 | TRBV6-1 | . | CASSRLQGTGNTIYF | TGTGCCAGCAGTCGACTCCAGGGTACCGGAAACACCATATATTTT
. | TRBJ1-4 | TRBV18 | TRBD1 | CASSLQGNLFF | TGTGCCAGCTCACTACAGGGGAACCTGTTTTTT
once | TRBJ2-1 | TRBV20-1 | TRBD2 | CSETLRVAGVEEQFF | TGCAGTGAGACCTTGAGGGTAGCGGGAGTGGAGGAGCAGTTCTTC
many | TRBJ1-5 | TRBV6-1 | TRBD1 | CASSRDRGSNQPQHF | TGTGCCAGCAGTCGGGACAGGGGAAGCAATCAGCCCCAGCATTTT
many | TRBJ2-2 | TRBV11-3 | . | CASSLGGTGHANTGELFF | TGTGCCAGCAGCTTAGGGGGGACGGGACACGCAAACACCGGGGAGCTGTTTTTT
. | TRBJ2-7 | TRBV4-2 | . | CASSQAMGQVTYEQYF | TGTGCCAGCAGCCAAGCCATGGGGCAGGTGACCTACGAGCAGTACTTC
few | TRBJ1-2 | TRBV28 | . | CATRIHVSGGYTF | TGTGCCACAAGGATTCACGTCTCTGGTGGCTACACCTTC
few | TRBJ2-2 | TRBV27 | . | CASSLSVEYVDLFF | TGTGCCAGCAGTTTAAGCGTGGAGTATGTGGATCTGTTTTTT
many | TRBJ2-3 | TRBV2 | . | CASRTGRSTDTQYF | TGTGCCAGCAGGACCGGACGGAGCACAGATACGCAGTATTTT
. | TRBJ2-3 | TRBV10-3 | . | CAISGQLVTDTQYF | TGTGCCATCAGTGGGCAACTGGTCACAGATACGCAGTATTTT
many | TRBJ2-5 | TRBV19 | . | CASSPSLRETQYF | TGTGCCAGTAGTCCATCCCTCCGCGAGACCCAGTACTTC
many | TRBJ2-7 | TRBV29-1 | . | CSVEDASYEQYF | TGCAGCGTTGAAGATGCCTCATACGAGCAGTACTTC
few | TRBJ1-2 | TRBV12-3/TRBV12-4 | . | CASSPDLNYGYTF | TGTGCCAGCAGCCCGGACCTTAACTATGGCTACACCTTC
many | TRBJ2-7 | TRBV6-1 | TRBD1 | CASRFDRVHEQYF | TGTGCCAGCAGGTTCGACAGGGTACACGAGCAGTACTTC
many | TRBJ2-3 | TRBV3-1 | . | CASSQEVLARDTQYF | TGTGCCAGCAGCCAAGAAGTCCTTGCCAGGGATACGCAGTATTTT
. | TRBJ1-6 | TRBV3-1 | TRBD1 | CASSQGTGDSPLHF | TGTGCCAGCAGCCAAGGGACAGGGGATTCACCCCTCCACTTT
many | TRBJ2-2 | TRBV6-1 | . | CASSGLWRENTGELFF | TGTGCCAGCAGTGGTCTTTGGCGGGAGAACACCGGGGAGCTGTTTTTT
few | TRBJ2-1 | TRBV10-1 | . | CASSDCTSNEQFF | TGCGCCAGCAGTGATTGTACTAGCAATGAGCAGTTCTTC
. | TRBJ2-3 | TRBV7-2 | . | CASSASGSTDTQYF | TGTGCCAGCAGCGCGTCAGGGTCCACAGATACGCAGTATTTT
many | TRBJ2-1 | TRBV5-6 | . | CASSSFFSSYNEQFF | TGTGCCAGCAGCTCCTTCTTCAGCTCCTACAATGAGCAGTTCTTC
many | TRBJ1-1 | TRBV5-4 | . | CASSFASGGGGTEAFF | TGTGCCAGCAGCTTTGCCTCCGGGGGGGGTGGAACTGAAGCTTTCTTT
many | TRBJ2-6 | TRBV29-1 | . | CSVEATKSSGANVLTF | TGCAGCGTTGAAGCTACCAAGAGCTCTGGGGCCAACGTCCTGACTTTC
many | TRBJ1-2 | TRBV28 | . | CASSLFTTNYGYTF | TGTGCCAGCAGTCTTTTCACCACTAACTATGGCTACACCTTC